This T cell receptor (beta chain) was documented in a study of shared clonotypes between healthy human individuals. Study results and caveats: Sampling used blood alone; tissue repertoires probably differ.

Sequencing was performed with immunoSEQ multiplex PCR; in TCRdb, only in-frame clones are kept and a portion is missing. The sample lists around 440,000 clones; roughly 80% were seen once. V dropped 6 bases and J dropped 7 bases, with 15 bases sitting between them. The V gene's germline CDR1 is LNHNV and CDR2 YYDKDF (reference sequence). This CDR3 comprises 13 residues. This clone was detected ten times or more. Its specificity is not known. The sequence derives from a woman aged 40 to 50 in good health. Some clones in this sample may be carry-over from other donors' samples. Specimen: PBMCs. The chain uses TRBV15 and TRBJ2-5; the D gene is possibly TRBD2 (5 bases). The CDR3 here is CATSTTPAGTQYF. CDR3 sequence (DNA): TGTGCCACCAGTACGACCCCCGCGGGGACCCAGTACTTC.